This TCR beta chain appears in the sequencing data of a study of OX40 agonist ivuxolimab in advanced cancers. Study summary: Three patients got partial responses; one had hepatocellular carcinoma and two had cutaneous melanoma. Study results and caveats: Low normalized clonal expansion also occurred in some nonresponding patients. Compared with CD4+, CD8+ T cells on average had more expanded clones.

Blood was sampled at baseline, cycle 4 day 1, and cycle 7 day 1. Profiling relied on immunoSEQ multiplex PCR, and the TCRdb table lists in-frame clones only, not all of them. The sample contains 55,000 to 75,000 clones, 65% to 85% of which appear only once. The CDR3 is made up of 16 amino acids. Points on this clone: The antigen remains undetermined.

V and J are TRBV21-1 and TRBJ1-1. TRBV21-1 corresponds to a pseudogene. The source is an adult with an advanced solid tumor such as melanoma, head and neck, liver or kidney cancer. The sample consisted of CD4+ or CD8+ T cells sorted from blood, taken in a trial of the OX40 agonist ivuxolimab. CDR3 residues: CASSKVGGEELTEAFF. CDR3 bases: TGTGCCAGCAGCAAAGTCGGCGGGGAGGAGCTCACTGAAGCTTTCTTT.